This passage covers 18 T cell receptor beta chains from one sample sequenced in a study of blood T cell repertoires in COVID-19. Clones were sequenced by immunoSEQ multiplex PCR, and TCRdb holds only the in-frame ones, with some missing. Found here are about 96,000 clones, around 81% of them singletons; the top ten hold about 8.7%. The sample was peripheral blood. The receptors were gathered from a man aged 45-65 years who had recovered from COVID-19.

The rearrangement links TRBV19 to TRBJ1-2; tentative D call: TRBD1 (6 bases). CDR1 LNHDA and CDR2 SQIVND come from the germline V gene (reference sequence). CDR3 size: 13 residues. V lost 7 bases and J lost 4, with 13 bases in between. The CDR3 DNA is TGTGCCAGTACTTCGCTAGGGGGCTATGGCTACACCTTC. Translation gives CASTSLGGYGYTF.

The J gene is TRBJ1-5, the V gene TRBV2, with D unresolved. V shed 6 bases and J shed 3 bases, with 21 bases lying between them. The CDR3 is 17 amino acids. Germline assignment: CDR1 SNHLY and CDR2 FYNNEI. This chain's CDR3 is CASSPGLSATPNQPQHF. The CDR3 DNA is TGTGCCAGCAGCCCCGGACTTTCAGCCACCCCCAATCAGCCCCAGCATTTT. Full variable domain (outside the CDR3, taken from reference TRBV2 and TRBJ1-5): EPEVTQTPSHQVTQMGQEVILRCVPISNHLYFYWYRQILGQKVEFLVSFYNNEISEKSEIFDDQFSVERPDGSNFTLKIRSTKLEDSAMYFCASSPGLSATPNQPQHFGDGTRLSIL.

J is TRBJ1-5 and V is TRBV28; no clear D gene. Trimming left V 3 bases short and J 4 bases short, with 16 bases between. This CDR3 has 16 amino acids. In germline, CDR1 is MDHEN, CDR2 SYDVKM. CDR3 in amino acids: CASSLRAGVGNQPQHF. The CDR3 DNA reads TGTGCCAGCAGTTTGCGGGCCGGGGTGGGAAATCAGCCCCAGCATTTT.

The rearrangement joins TRBV3-1 (or the pseudogene TRBV3-2) to TRBJ2-1, with a possible D match to TRBD1 (6 bases). The CDR3 loop spans 14 amino acids. Germline CDR1 and CDR2: LGHDT and YNNKEL (reference sequence). Trimming cost V 3 bases and J 4 bases, with 10 bases left between them. CDR3 protein: CASSHRTGYNEQFF. In nucleotides, the CDR3 is TGTGCCAGCAGCCACAGAACAGGGTACAATGAGCAGTTCTTC.

This rearrangement joins TRBV6-6 to TRBJ2-7; D gene ambiguous. Germline lookup yields CDR1 MNHNY and CDR2 SVGAGI (reference sequence). This CDR3 is built from 13 residues. Trimming stripped 5 bases from V and 2 bases from J, with 10 bases between. The CDR3 here is CASSNAAAYEQYF. Written as DNA, the CDR3 is TGTGCCAGCAGTAACGCGGCAGCCTACGAGCAGTACTTC.

The chain recombines TRBV7-3 with TRBJ2-6; weak D call: TRBD2 (5 bases). V lost 0 bases and J 0 bases, leaving 6 bases between the germline ends. CDR1 is SGHTA, CDR2 FQGTGA, per germline. The CDR3 loop spans 16 amino acids. In nucleotides, the CDR3 is TGTGCCAGCAGCTTAACCGGGGTCTCTGGGGCCAACGTCCTGACTTTC. It yields the protein CASSLTGVSGANVLTF.

A single count supports this clone. V gene TRBV9 combines with J gene TRBJ1-1; 10 nucleotides agree with TRBD1. Losses at the gene ends were 1 base for V and 6 bases for J; bases not matched to a gene: 9. The germline CDR1 and CDR2 sequences are SGDLS and YYNGEE. The CDR3 is 16 residues long. The CDR3, as DNA: TGTGCCAGCAGCGTACTCACGTTTGGACAGGGGGCTGAAGCTTTCTTT. It encodes CASSVLTFGQGAEAFF.

V gene TRBV9 combines with J gene TRBJ2-2; D remains ambiguous. Trimming shortened V by 0 bases and J by 4 bases, and 10 bases separated the two germline ends. The V gene's germline CDR1 is SGDLS and CDR2 YYNGEE. This CDR3 has 15 residues. DNA for the CDR3: TGTGCCAGCAGCGTAGGACATCAAGCCACCGGGGAGCTGTTTTTT. Its protein product is CASSVGHQATGELFF.

This chain joins TRBV6-5 and TRBJ2-6; the D gene is possibly TRBD1 (6 bases). The CDR3 sequence is 14 residues long. Trimming removed 4 bases from V and 3 bases from J, with 7 bases in between. Germline assignment: CDR1 MNHEY and CDR2 SVGAGI. CDR3 DNA sequence: TGTGCCAGCAGTTTGACAGGTGGGGCCAACGTCCTGACTTTC. It is translated as CASSLTGGANVLTF.

The chain has TRBV3-1 (or the pseudogene TRBV3-2) and TRBJ1-5; possibly TRBD1 for D (5 bases). The V gene lost 5 bases and the J gene lost 8 bases, with 10 bases spanning the gap. Germline CDR1 LGHDT, CDR2 YNNKEL (reference sequence). The CDR3 extends over 12 amino acids. CDR3 sequence reads: CASSFTGEPQHF. CDR3 nucleotides: TGTGCCAGCAGCTTTACGGGGGAGCCCCAGCATTTT.

This clone was seen a few times. The gene calls are TRBV19 and TRBJ1-2; 9 positions match TRBD1. The CDR3 runs 14 residues. CDR1 and CDR2 (germline): LNHDA, SQIVND (reference sequence). The J segment lost 4 bases and the V segment lost 6 bases, leaving 6 bases of the junction unmatched. CDR3 bases: TGTGCCAGTAGCCTCGGACAGGGGAGCTATGGCTACACCTTC. It specifies CASSLGQGSYGYTF.

This chain connects TRBV6-5 to TRBJ2-1, with 9 bases that match TRBD2. The CDR3 is made up of 15 amino acids. Germline values: CDR1 MNHEY, CDR2 SVGAGI. After removal of 6 bases from V and 0 bases from J, the junction contained 3 bases not matched to a gene. The DNA for the CDR3 is TGTGCCAGCAGCCGTAGCGGGAGCTCCTACAATGAGCAGTTCTTC. It codes for CASSRSGSSYNEQFF.

This clone was detected a few times. The chain uses TRBV5-1 and TRBJ2-3, with D uncertain. V lost 0 bases to trimming and J lost 4 bases, with 6 bases between them. The CDR3 runs 13 residues. In germline, CDR1 is SGHRS, CDR2 YFSETQ. The CDR3 sequence: CASSLAPADTQYF. The CDR3, as DNA: TGCGCCAGCAGCTTGGCGCCAGCAGATACGCAGTATTTT.

CDR3 nucleotides: TGTGCCAGCAGGCTCCCGGGACAGACGGAGACCCAGTACTTC. It is translated as CASRLPGQTETQYF. This chain links TRBV28 with TRBJ2-5; 7 nucleotides line up with TRBD1. The CDR3 runs to 14 residues. The germline CDR1 and CDR2 sequences are MDHEN and SYDVKM. V shed 6 bases, J shed 5 bases, and the junction held 9 bases outside the gene matches.

V usage is TRBV12-5 and J usage is TRBJ1-5; the match to TRBD1 covers 7 bases. Germline-derived CDR1 and CDR2 are LGHNT and FRNRAP. The CDR3 has 13 amino acids. The junction had 4 bases not matched to a gene; V was cut back by 6 bases and J by 5 bases. The CDR3 loop is CASGDRFDQPQHF. The CDR3 DNA reads as TGTGCTAGTGGGGACAGGTTCGATCAGCCCCAGCATTTT. The full variable domain, rest sourced from reference TRBV12-5 and TRBJ1-5, is DARVTQTPRHKVTEMGQEVTMRCQPILGHNTVFWYRQTMMQGLELLAYFRNRAPLDDSGMPKDRFSAEMPDATLATLKIQPSEPRDSAVYFCASGDRFDQPQHFGDGTRLSIL.

V gene TRBV19 combines with J gene TRBJ1-2; 9 bases are a match to TRBD1. Germline loops: CDR1 LNHDA, CDR2 SQIVND (reference sequence). The CDR3 length is 13 residues. V shed 6 bases, J shed 8 bases, and the junction held 7 bases outside the gene matches. CDR3 protein: CASRGTGYGGYTF. CDR3 nucleotides: TGTGCCAGTAGGGGGACAGGGTACGGCGGCTACACCTTC.

The rearrangement joins TRBV11-3 to TRBJ2-5, with D possibly being TRBD2 (6 bases). CDR1 SGHNT and CDR2 YENEEA come from the germline V gene. The CDR3 has 14 residues. Between the trimmed V and J ends, which lost 2 bases and 3 bases, there was a span of 10 bases. In DNA, the CDR3 is TGTGCCAGCAGCTTACATCGCGGGGAAGAGACCCAGTACTTC. Translated: CASSLHRGEETQYF.

The chain is built from TRBV7-9 and TRBJ1-1; D gene unclear. V was trimmed by 1 base and J by 1 base, leaving 7 bases between them. CDR3 length: 14 amino acids. Looked up from germline, CDR1 is SEHNR and CDR2 is FQNEAQ (reference sequence). The CDR3 DNA reads TGTGCCAGCAGCTTAGGGCCGAAGAACACTGAAGCTTTCTTT. Its protein is CASSLGPKNTEAFF.